This T cell receptor beta chain was captured in a study of CD8+ T cells in alopecia areata. Study-wide findings and caveats: Scalp and blood samples kept many expanded lesional clones throughout tofacitinib.

This clone was seen more than once but under ten times. The antigen is not known. The authors extracted RNA and reverse transcribed it into cDNA as the sequencing template. Here immunoSEQ multiplex PCR was the method, and the copy in TCRdb shows in-frame clones only, minus some. The profile shows more than 200,000 clones, approximately 47% of them singletons. This CDR3 spans 14 amino acids. Germline CDR1 and CDR2: SQVTM and ANQGSEA. Trimming cost V 2 bases and J 6 bases; bases outside gene matches: 6. Treatment in this sample: oral pan-JAK inhibitor, 5-10 mg twice daily. Specimens obtained from alopecia areata patients comprised lesional scalp punch biopsies and peripheral blood.

The chain has TRBV29-1 and TRBJ2-1, with 8 bases that match TRBD2. The material was CD4+ T cells sorted from blood, obtained around week 37, from a patient treated with tofacitinib. The receptor's source is a human donor with alopecia areata. CDR3: CSVESAGARNEQFF. The CDR3 region has the DNA TGCAGCGTTGAATCAGCGGGAGCGCGCAATGAGCAGTTCTTC.